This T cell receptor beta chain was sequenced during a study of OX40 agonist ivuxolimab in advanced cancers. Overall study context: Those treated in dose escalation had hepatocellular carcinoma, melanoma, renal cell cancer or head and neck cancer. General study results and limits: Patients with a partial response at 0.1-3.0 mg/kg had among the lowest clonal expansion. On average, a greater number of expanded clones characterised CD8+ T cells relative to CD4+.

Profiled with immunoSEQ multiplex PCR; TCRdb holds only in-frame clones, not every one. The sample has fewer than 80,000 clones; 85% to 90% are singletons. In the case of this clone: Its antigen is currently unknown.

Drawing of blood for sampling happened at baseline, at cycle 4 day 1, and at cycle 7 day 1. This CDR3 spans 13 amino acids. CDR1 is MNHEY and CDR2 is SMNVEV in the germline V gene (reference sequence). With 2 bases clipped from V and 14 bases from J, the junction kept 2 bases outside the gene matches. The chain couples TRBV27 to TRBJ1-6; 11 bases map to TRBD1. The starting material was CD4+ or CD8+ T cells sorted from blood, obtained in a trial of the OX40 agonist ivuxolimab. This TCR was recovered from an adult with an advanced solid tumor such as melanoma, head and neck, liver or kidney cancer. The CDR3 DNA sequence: TGTGCCAGCAGTTTAGGGACAGGGGGGTCCCTCCACTTT. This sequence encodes CASSLGTGGSLHF.